This TCR beta chain was identified in a study of shared clonotypes between healthy human individuals. V lost 8 bases, J lost 0 bases, and 15 bases lay in between. The germline CDR1 and CDR2 sequences are SEHNR and FQNEAQ (reference sequence). The CDR3 sequence is 15 residues long. Original processing methods: Junction-only sequences without quality scores were provided by ImmunoSEQ, so filtering was different. The protocol was immunoSEQ multiplex PCR, while the TCRdb copy is restricted to in-frame clones and leaves out a portion. The V and J calls and the clone size are those of that table, but D and trimming were determined from the DNA. The table lists 1.5 million to 2.5 million clones, less than 95% of them singletons. Study outcomes and limitations: Generally, naive subsets (rather than memory subsets) showed larger estimated richness. Generation probabilities of non-shared clonotypes were lower (relative to those shared by all four donors).

Terminally differentiated effector memory CD45RA+ cells were excluded by CCR7 positive selection of CD45RO-negative cells. A single count supports this clone. No antigen is known for it. Sequencing was performed on naive CD8+ T cells sorted from blood. The chain couples TRBV7-9 to TRBJ2-3; maybe TRBD1 (6 bases). The sequence came from a man between 18 and 29 years old in good health. Written as DNA, the CDR3 is TGTGCCAGCTCCGGGACAATCACTAGCACAGATACGCAGTATTTT. Encoded protein: CASSGTITSTDTQYF.